The 26 T cell receptor beta chains below were found in one sample sequenced in a study of T-cell memory formation after mild COVID-19. TCRdb passed the 5' RACE reads through MiXCR, listing each CDR3 protein once. The table has just over 400,000 distinct CDR3 sequences, 20% to 25% seen once. Specimen: PBMCs or a T cell subset sorted from them (not recorded which). Receptors were obtained from an adult woman who had mild COVID-19 (a few samples of this study predate the infection). Cell type and time point are not known.

The chain employs TRBV4-2 and TRBJ2-7; 8 bases map to TRBD2. Germline CDR1 reads LGHNA; CDR2 reads YNFKEQ. The CDR3 has 15 amino acids. Trimming at V came to 4 bases and at J to 2 bases, leaving 7 bases not matched to a gene. The CDR3 sequence is CASSPYSGETYEQYF. In nucleotides, the CDR3 is TGTGCCAGCAGCCCGTATAGCGGGGAGACCTACGAGCAGTACTTC.

The CDR3 region is CASSPDVGRLTDTQYF. CDR3 coding DNA: TGTGCCAGCAGTCCCGACGTAGGGCGCCTCACAGATACGCAGTATTTT. This chain links TRBV27 with TRBJ2-3; D ambiguous. V lost 5 bases and J lost 2, with 17 bases in between. The CDR3 consists of 16 residues. Germline CDR1 reads MNHEY; CDR2 reads SMNVEV (reference sequence).

This clonotype appeared many times. The chain is built from TRBV12-3 or TRBV12-4 and TRBJ2-1; 7 nucleotides align to TRBD2. Trimming removed 5 bases from V and 4 bases from J; junction bases left unmatched: 8. This CDR3 region has 15 residues. The CDR3 DNA reads TGTGCCAGCAGTCAAAGCGGGACTAAGTACAATGAGCAGTTCTTC. Its protein product is CASSQSGTKYNEQFF.

This clonotype has only a few counts. The chain recombines TRBV20-1 with TRBJ2-7; 13 bases are a match to TRBD2. The V segment lost 0 bases and the J segment 6 bases; nucleotides outside the gene matches: 2. This CDR3 is 14 amino acids long. Germline CDR1 reads DFQATT; CDR2 reads SNEGSKA (reference sequence). The CDR3 sequence: CSARDRTSGGEQYF. In DNA, the CDR3 is TGCAGTGCTAGAGACCGGACTAGCGGGGGCGAGCAGTACTTC.

The chain joins TRBV12-5 to TRBJ2-6; D not certain. This CDR3 contains 17 residues. Germline CDR1 reads LGHNT; CDR2 reads FRNRAP. The V gene lost 2 bases and the J gene lost 2 bases, with 13 bases spanning the gap. In DNA form, the CDR3 reads TGTGCTAGTGGTTTGATCGTTTCGGGTACTGGGGCCAACGTCCTGACTTTC. Its translation is CASGLIVSGTGANVLTF.

V is TRBV30 and J is TRBJ1-5; the D is unclear. Trimming shortened V by 1 base and J by 1 base, and 2 bases separated the two germline ends. Germline V lookup: CDR1 GTSNPN, CDR2 SVGIG (reference sequence). CDR3 length: 12 amino acids. The CDR3 here is CAWSGSNQPQHF. The CDR3 DNA sequence: TGTGCCTGGAGTGGAAGCAATCAGCCCCAGCATTTT.

The chain uses TRBV29-1 and TRBJ1-1; D gene unclear. V shed 4 bases and J shed 0 bases, with 9 bases lying between them. The germline CDR1 and CDR2 sequences are SQVTM and ANQGSEA. The CDR3 extends over 13 amino acids. The CDR3 coding sequence is TGCAGCGTTGCTGGGAAAATGAACACTGAAGCTTTCTTT. Protein sequence: CSVAGKMNTEAFF.

The CDR3 reads CASSPLGTSGRVIGDEQYF. The CDR3 DNA reads TGTGCCAGCAGCCCTCTTGGCACTAGCGGGAGAGTAATAGGGGACGAGCAGTACTTC. V gene TRBV7-9 combines with J gene TRBJ2-7, with 11 bases matching TRBD2. The CDR3 has 19 amino acids. V shed 5 bases and J 5 bases; nucleotides not matched to a gene: 20. Germline loops: CDR1 SEHNR, CDR2 FQNEAQ (reference sequence).

CDR3 region: CASSFEPWGSYEQYF. The CDR3, as DNA: TGTGCCAGCAGCTTTGAGCCCTGGGGATCCTACGAGCAGTACTTC. The chain is built from TRBV11-2 and TRBJ2-7; D gene unclear. In germline, CDR1 is SGHAT, CDR2 FQNNGV. This CDR3 contains 15 residues. Trimming took 3 bases from V and 1 from J, leaving 13 bases between them.

Details on this clonotype: A read error may account for a junction end that differs from germline. The gene calls are TRBV4-3 and TRBJ2-3; tentative D call: TRBD2 (7 bases). The CDR3 has 15 amino acids. Germline CDR1 is LGHNA and CDR2 is YSLEER. The CDR3 reads CASSQVWGGTDTQYF. The CDR3 bases are TGCGCCAGCAGCCAAGTTTGGGGGGGCACGGATACGCAGTATTTT.

This clonotype was seen a handful of times. The chain links TRBV10-3 to TRBJ2-1, with 11 bases lining up with TRBD1. This CDR3 is built from 13 residues. Trimming cost V 4 bases and J 10 bases; bases outside gene matches: 3. Per germline, CDR1 ENHRY and CDR2 SYGVKD. CDR3 sequence reads: CAISGTGGIEQFF. In DNA form, the CDR3 reads TGTGCCATCAGTGGGACAGGGGGCATAGAGCAGTTCTTC.

This clonotype has only a few counts. The chain is built from TRBV12-3 or TRBV12-4 and TRBJ2-3; D unclear. V was cut by 2 bases and J by 4 bases, with 10 bases left in between. The CDR3 spans 14 residues. DNA of the CDR3: TGTGCCAGCAGTTTAATGGGTGGGGCAGATACGCAGTATTTT. Protein: CASSLMGGADTQYF.

The rearrangement links TRBV20-1 to TRBJ2-1, with TRBD2 matching over 13 bases. Germline V gene sequence: CDR1 DFQATT, CDR2 SNEGSKA (reference sequence). The V and J ends lost 6 bases and 7 bases, in that order; junction bases with no gene match: 9. The CDR3 has 15 residues. In nucleotides, the CDR3 is TGCAGTGCGTCGGGACTAGCGGGGTTGAGGAATGAGCAGTTCTTC. Translating it yields CSASGLAGLRNEQFF.

This clonotype was counted only a few times. The chain joins TRBV5-1 to TRBJ2-1; D may correspond to TRBD1 or TRBD2 (6 bases each). Germline CDR1 reads SGHRS; CDR2 reads YFSETQ. With 0 bases removed from V and 2 bases from J, the gap between germline ends came to 9 bases. The CDR3 sequence is 15 residues long. Written as DNA, the CDR3 is TGCGCCAGCAGCTTGGCGGGGGCGGCCTACAATGAGCAGTTCTTC. This translates into CASSLAGAAYNEQFF.

In this sample, this clonotype turned up a few times. The chain employs TRBV6-1 and TRBJ1-1; D is unresolved. Germline CDR1 is MNHNS and CDR2 is SASEGT. V was shortened by 6 bases and J by 0 bases, with 14 bases between the two germline ends. The CDR3 has 15 amino acids. CDR3 DNA: TGTGCCAGCAGCCATGGGCCTTTCATGAACACTGAAGCTTTCTTT. This encodes CASSHGPFMNTEAFF.

The table lists this clonotype with a few counts. The rearrangement links TRBV7-9 to TRBJ1-2; no clear D gene. Trimming stripped 1 base from V and 3 bases from J, with 12 bases between. The CDR3 has 15 residues. Germline V gene lookup returns CDR1 SEHNR and CDR2 FQNEAQ (reference sequence). DNA for the CDR3: TGTGCCAGCAGCTTAGGAACCGTCTCCCACTATGGCTACACCTTC. This gives the protein CASSLGTVSHYGYTF. Supplemented by reference TRBV7-9 and TRBJ1-2, the full variable domain reads DTGVSQNPRHKITKRGQNVTFRCDPISEHNRLYWYRQTLGQGPEFLTYFQNEAQLEKSRLLSDRFSAERPKGSFSTLEIQRTEQGDSAMYLCASSLGTVSHYGYTFGSGTRLTVV.

J is TRBJ2-2 and V is TRBV27; 10 nucleotides match TRBD2. Looked up from germline, CDR1 is MNHEY and CDR2 is SMNVEV (reference sequence). The length of the CDR3 is 17 residues. The V gene end was trimmed by 6 bases and the J gene end by 0 bases; junction bases not matched to a gene: 7. As DNA, the CDR3 is TGTGCCAGCAGAAAGACTAGCGGGTTTCCGAACACCGGGGAGCTGTTTTTT. This gives the protein CASRKTSGFPNTGELFF.

The DNA for the CDR3 is TGTGCCAGCTCACCACCGATCGGACCCCTCCACTTT. Translation gives CASSPPIGPLHF. The genes are TRBV18 and TRBJ1-6; D gene unclear. With 0 bases removed from V and 12 bases from J, the gap between germline ends came to 6 bases. Germline V gives CDR1 KGHSH, CDR2 LQKENI. This CDR3 region has 12 residues. Full variable domain (remainder filled in from reference TRBV18 and TRBJ1-6): NAGVMQNPRHLVRRRGQEARLRCSPMKGHSHVYWYRQLPEEGLKFMVYLQKENIIDESGMPKERFSAEFPKEGPSILRIQQVVRGDSAAYFCASSPPIGPLHFGNGTRLTVT.

The V and J genes are TRBV18 and TRBJ1-4, with D hard to call. This CDR3 spans 17 amino acids. V shed 3 bases and J shed 0 bases, with 14 bases lying between them. From germline, CDR1 is KGHSH and CDR2 LQKENI. CDR3: CASSPLAVLATNEKLFF. The CDR3 nucleotides are TGTGCCAGCTCACCTCTTGCAGTCCTTGCAACTAATGAAAAACTGTTTTTT. The entire variable domain, with the rest obtained from reference TRBV18 and TRBJ1-4, is as follows: NAGVMQNPRHLVRRRGQEARLRCSPMKGHSHVYWYRQLPEEGLKFMVYLQKENIIDESGMPKERFSAEFPKEGPSILRIQQVVRGDSAAYFCASSPLAVLATNEKLFFGSGTQLSVL.

The CDR3, as DNA: TGTGCCAGTAGTAGCTCAGGGGCGCGGACCGGGGAGCTGTTTTTT. It specifies CASSSSGARTGELFF. The chain has TRBV19 and TRBJ2-2, with D possibly TRBD1 on 6 matching bases. Germline V gene lookup returns CDR1 LNHDA and CDR2 SQIVND (reference sequence). The CDR3 sequence is 15 residues long. With 4 bases removed from V and 5 bases from J, the gap between germline ends came to 14 bases.

The chain couples TRBV25-1 to TRBJ2-7; 12 bases fit TRBD2. The CDR3 has 17 amino acids. Germline V gene lookup returns CDR1 MGHDK and CDR2 SYGVNS. Trimming at V came to 1 base and at J to 2 bases, leaving 6 bases not matched to a gene. CDR3 loop: CASSESTTSGGPYEQYF. CDR3 in DNA: TGTGCCAGCAGTGAATCAACCACTAGCGGGGGGCCCTACGAGCAGTACTTC.

The chain has TRBV11-2 and TRBJ2-1, with 9 positions matching TRBD2. V was clipped by 5 bases and J by 2 bases; unmatched bases: 1. The CDR3 has 14 amino acids. Germline-derived CDR1 and CDR2 are SGHAT and FQNNGV. The DNA of the CDR3 is TGTGCCAGCAGCGCTAGCGGGGCCTACAATGAGCAGTTCTTC. Translation: CASSASGAYNEQFF. Full variable domain (outside the CDR3, taken from reference TRBV11-2 and TRBJ2-1): EAGVAQSPRYKIIEKRQSVAFWCNPISGHATLYWYQQILGQGPKLLIQFQNNGVVDDSQLPKDRFSAERLKGVDSTLKIQPAKLEDSAVYLCASSASGAYNEQFFGPGTRLTVL.

The V call is TRBV24-1, the J call TRBJ2-3; D not certain. V was shortened by 5 bases and J by 9 bases, with 20 bases between the two germline ends. CDR3 length: 15 amino acids. CDR1 is KGHDR and CDR2 is SFDVKD in the germline V gene. CDR3 loop: CATSAGTAFSITQYF. For the CDR3, the DNA is TGTGCCACCAGTGCCGGAACAGCTTTCTCGATCACGCAGTATTTT.

This CDR3 reads CASSQVKGEAFF. The CDR3 coding sequence is TGTGCCAGCAGCCAAGTTAAGGGTGAAGCTTTCTTT. The chain joins TRBV14 to TRBJ1-1; D gene unclear. Germline values: CDR1 SGHDN, CDR2 FVKESK. Trimming stripped 1 base from V and 7 bases from J, with 7 bases between. The CDR3 totals 12 residues.

The rearrangement joins TRBV5-1 to TRBJ2-5, with 7 nucleotides matching TRBD1. Losses at the gene ends were 2 bases for V and 5 bases for J; bases not matched to a gene: 6. This CDR3 region has 14 residues. The germline V gene has CDR1 SGHRS and CDR2 YFSETQ. CDR3 loop: CASSLSGTVETQYF. The CDR3 DNA is TGCGCCAGCAGCTTATCCGGGACAGTGGAGACCCAGTACTTC.

The gene calls are TRBV20-1 and TRBJ1-1, with 9 bases that match TRBD1. CDR1 is DFQATT and CDR2 is SNEGSKA in the germline V gene (reference sequence). The V and J ends lost 5 bases and 6 bases, in that order; junction bases with no gene match: 10. This CDR3 is built from 14 residues. CDR3 in amino acids: CSALSGQGYAEAFF. The CDR3 DNA reads TGCAGTGCTCTTTCGGGACAGGGTTACGCTGAAGCTTTCTTT.